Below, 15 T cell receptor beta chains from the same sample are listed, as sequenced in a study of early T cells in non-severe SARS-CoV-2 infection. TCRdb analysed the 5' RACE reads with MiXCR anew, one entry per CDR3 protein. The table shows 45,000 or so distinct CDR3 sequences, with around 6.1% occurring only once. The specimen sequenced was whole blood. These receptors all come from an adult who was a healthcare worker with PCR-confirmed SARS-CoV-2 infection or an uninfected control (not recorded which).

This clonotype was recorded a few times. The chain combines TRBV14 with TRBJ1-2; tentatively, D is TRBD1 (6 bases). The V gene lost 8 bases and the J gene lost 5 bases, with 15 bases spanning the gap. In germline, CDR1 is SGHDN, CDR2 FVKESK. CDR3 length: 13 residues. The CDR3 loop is CASSGDMGYGYTF. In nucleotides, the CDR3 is TGTGCCAGCTCCGGGGACATGGGATATGGCTACACCTTC.

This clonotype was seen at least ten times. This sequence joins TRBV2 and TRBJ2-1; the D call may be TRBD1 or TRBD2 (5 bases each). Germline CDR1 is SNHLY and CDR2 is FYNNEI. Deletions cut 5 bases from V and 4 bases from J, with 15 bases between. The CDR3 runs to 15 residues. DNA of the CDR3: TGTGCCAGCAGTAGGGAAAAGGGACGTTACAATGAGCAGTTCTTC. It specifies CASSREKGRYNEQFF.

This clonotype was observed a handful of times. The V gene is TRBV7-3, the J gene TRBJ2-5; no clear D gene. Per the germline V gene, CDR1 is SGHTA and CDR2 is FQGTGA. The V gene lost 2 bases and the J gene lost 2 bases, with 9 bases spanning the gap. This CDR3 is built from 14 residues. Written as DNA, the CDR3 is TGTGCCAGCAGCTTATTTGGTCCTCAAGAGACCCAGTACTTC. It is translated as CASSLFGPQETQYF.

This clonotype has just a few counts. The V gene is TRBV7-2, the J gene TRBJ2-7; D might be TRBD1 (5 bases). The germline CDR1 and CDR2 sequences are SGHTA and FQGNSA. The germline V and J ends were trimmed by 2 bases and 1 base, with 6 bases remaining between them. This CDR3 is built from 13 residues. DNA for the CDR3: TGTGCCAGCAGCTTATCAGGGTCCTACGAGCAGTACTTC. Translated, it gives CASSLSGSYEQYF.

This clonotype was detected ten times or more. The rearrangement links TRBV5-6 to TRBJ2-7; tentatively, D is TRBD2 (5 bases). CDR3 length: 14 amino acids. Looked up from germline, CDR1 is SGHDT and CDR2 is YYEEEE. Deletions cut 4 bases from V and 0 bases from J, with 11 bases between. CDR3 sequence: CASSPVGSSYEQYF. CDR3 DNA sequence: TGTGCCAGCAGCCCCGTAGGGAGCTCCTACGAGCAGTACTTC.

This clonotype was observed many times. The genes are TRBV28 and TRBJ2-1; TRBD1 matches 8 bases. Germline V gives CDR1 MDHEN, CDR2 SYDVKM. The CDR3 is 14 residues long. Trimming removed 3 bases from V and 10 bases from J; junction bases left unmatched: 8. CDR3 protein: CASSFTQGAWEQFF. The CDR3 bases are TGTGCCAGCAGTTTTACCCAGGGGGCATGGGAGCAGTTCTTC.

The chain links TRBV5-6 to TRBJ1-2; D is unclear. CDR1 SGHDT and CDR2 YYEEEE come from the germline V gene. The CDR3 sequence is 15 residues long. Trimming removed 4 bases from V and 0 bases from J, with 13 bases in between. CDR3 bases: TGTGCCAGCAGCGTCTGGTTGGGCGCTAACTATGGCTACACCTTC. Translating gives CASSVWLGANYGYTF. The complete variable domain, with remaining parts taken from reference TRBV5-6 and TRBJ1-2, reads DAGVTQSPTHLIKTRGQQVTLRCSPKSGHDTVSWYQQALGQGPQFIFQYYEEEERQRGNFPDRFSGHQFPNYSSELNVNALLLGDSALYLCASSVWLGANYGYTFGSGTRLTVV.

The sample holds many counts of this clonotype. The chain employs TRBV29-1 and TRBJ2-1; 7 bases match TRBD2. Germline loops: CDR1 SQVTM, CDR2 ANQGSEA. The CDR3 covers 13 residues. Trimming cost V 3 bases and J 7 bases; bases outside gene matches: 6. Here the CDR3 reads CSVDLGEGNEQFF. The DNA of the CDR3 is TGCAGCGTTGATCTGGGGGAGGGGAATGAGCAGTTCTTC.

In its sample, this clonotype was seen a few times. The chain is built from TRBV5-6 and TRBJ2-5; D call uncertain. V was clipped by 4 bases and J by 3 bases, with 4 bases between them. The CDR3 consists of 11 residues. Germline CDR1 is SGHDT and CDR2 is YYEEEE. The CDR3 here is CASSIKETQYF. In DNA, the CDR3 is TGTGCCAGCAGCATAAAAGAGACCCAGTACTTC.

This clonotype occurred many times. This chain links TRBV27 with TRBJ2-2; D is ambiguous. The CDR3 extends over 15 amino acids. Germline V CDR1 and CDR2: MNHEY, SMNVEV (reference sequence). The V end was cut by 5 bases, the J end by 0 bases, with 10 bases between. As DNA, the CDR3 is TGTGCCAGCAGTCTGACCCACGCGAACACCGGGGAGCTGTTTTTT. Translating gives CASSLTHANTGELFF.

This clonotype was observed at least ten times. The CDR3 loop reads CAISESAYEQYF. The CDR3 bases are TGTGCCATCAGTGAGTCCGCCTACGAGCAGTACTTC. The J gene is TRBJ2-7, the V gene TRBV10-3, with D hard to call. Germline-derived CDR1 and CDR2 are ENHRY and SYGVKD. This CDR3 spans 12 amino acids. The V and J ends lost 0 bases and 2 bases respectively, with 2 bases between them.

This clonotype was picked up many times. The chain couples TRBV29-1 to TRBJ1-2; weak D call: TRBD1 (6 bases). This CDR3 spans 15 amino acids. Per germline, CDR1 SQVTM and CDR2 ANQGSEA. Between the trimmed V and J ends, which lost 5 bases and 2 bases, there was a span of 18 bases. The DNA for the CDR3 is TGCAGCGTTCTCCTAGGGGGGGCGGCGAACTATGGCTACACCTTC. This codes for CSVLLGGAANYGYTF.

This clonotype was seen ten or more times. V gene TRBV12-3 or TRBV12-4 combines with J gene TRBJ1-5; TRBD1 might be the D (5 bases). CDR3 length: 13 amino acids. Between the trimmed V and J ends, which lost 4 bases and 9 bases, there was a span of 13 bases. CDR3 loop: CASSWGRTGPQHF. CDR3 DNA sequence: TGTGCCAGCAGTTGGGGCAGGACCGGGCCCCAGCATTTT.

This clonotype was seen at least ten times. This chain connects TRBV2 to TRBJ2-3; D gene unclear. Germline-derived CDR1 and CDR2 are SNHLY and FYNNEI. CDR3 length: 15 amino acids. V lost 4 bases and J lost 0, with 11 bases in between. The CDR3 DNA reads TGTGCCAGCAGTGTATACCCACCTAGCACAGATACGCAGTATTTT. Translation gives CASSVYPPSTDTQYF. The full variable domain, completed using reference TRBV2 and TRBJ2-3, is EPEVTQTPSHQVTQMGQEVILRCVPISNHLYFYWYRQILGQKVEFLVSFYNNEISEKSEIFDDQFSVERPDGSNFTLKIRSTKLEDSAMYFCASSVYPPSTDTQYFGPGTRLTVL.

The CDR3 nucleotides are TGTGCCAGCAGCCTCGTACAGGGGACAGATACGCAGTATTTT. Translation gives CASSLVQGTDTQYF. The genes are TRBV7-9 and TRBJ2-3; 7 nucleotides match TRBD1. Losses at the gene ends were 5 bases for V and 3 bases for J; bases not matched to a gene: 5. The CDR3 totals 14 residues. The V gene's germline CDR1 is SEHNR and CDR2 FQNEAQ (reference sequence).